What follows is one T cell receptor (beta chain) and its context. What antigen it recognizes has not been identified. One junction end disagrees with the germline gene, perhaps due to a read error. This entry is derived from a study of OX40 agonist ivuxolimab in advanced cancers. A note on the overall study: Ivuxolimab was a fully human IgG2 agonistic monoclonal antibody targeting the costimulatory receptor OX40 (CD134). Intravenous ivuxolimab was administered to patients every 2 weeks at six dose levels: 0.01, 0.1, 0.3, 1.5, 3 and 10 mg/kg. Of the roughly 52 patients in dose escalation, about 19 had hepatocellular carcinoma, some 15 had melanoma, 9 had renal cell carcinoma and 9 had head and neck cancer. The dose-escalation cohort was approximately 83% male with a mean age of approximately 60 years, ranging from about 20 to 80. Prior anti-PD-1, anti-PD-L1 or anti-CTLA-4 therapy was permitted, and approximately 39% of dose-escalation patients had received checkpoint inhibitors. Partial responses occurred in three dose-escalation patients: two with cutaneous melanoma and one with hepatocellular carcinoma. Peripheral TCRbeta sequencing aimed to test whether ivuxolimab altered TCR sequence diversity and caused clonal T-cell expansion. The monotherapy dose-escalation portion (N of about 49 patients) of the phase I ivuxolimab trial is reported in the paper.

Genomic DNA was extracted from sorted cells for sequencing of the TCRbeta CDR3 region. The immunoSEQ Assay was used to sequence the TCRbeta CDR3 regions. TCRdb re-hosts the immuneACCESS table, in-frame sequences only. Its copies lack some clones; in the studies checked, an unresolved V gene accounts for under half of them, and the cause for the rest is not known. A total of under 150,000 clones appear in this sample, less than 95% of them only once. The ten largest clones take up approximately 1.1% of the sample. The study at large found these results: Low levels of normalized T-cell clonal expansion were also seen in some nonresponding patients. At doses of 0.1 to 3.0 mg/kg, clonal expansion of both CD4+ and CD8+ blood T cells was observed from baseline to week 6. The antigen specificity of the peripheral T cells that underwent clonal expansion was not determined. On average, CD8+ T cells showed more expanded clones than CD4+ T cells after ivuxolimab. In partial responders in the 0.1-3.0 mg/kg groups, normalized peripheral clonal expansion was found to be among the lowest, especially among CD8+ T cells.

The trial excluded patients who had a history of autoimmune disease or were on systemic immunosuppression. Peripheral blood for TCR sequencing was collected from all dose cohorts at baseline, on cycle 4 day 1, and on cycle 7 day 1. Samples were obtained from an open-label, multicenter, first-in-human phase I dose-escalation trial of ivuxolimab. Adults with locally advanced or metastatic head and neck squamous cell, hepatocellular, melanoma or renal cell carcinoma were enrolled in the trial. Before TCR sequencing, CD4+ T cells and CD8+ T cells from peripheral blood were sorted into separate populations. This receptor was identified in an adult with an advanced solid tumor such as melanoma, head and neck, liver or kidney cancer. The sample consisted of CD4+ or CD8+ T cells sorted from blood, taken in a trial of the OX40 agonist ivuxolimab.

The CDR3 reads as follows: CASGALGGNAEAFF. The DNA reads as follows: TGTGCTAGTGGTGCCTTGGGGGGGAACGCTGAAGCTTTCTTT. The sequence links TRBV12-5 to TRBJ1-1; TRBD1 could be the D gene, as 5 bases match. Including cysteine and phenylalanine, the CDR3 has 14 amino acids. Only CDR3 DNA is held: 42 bases, read in frame from base 1. CDR1 and CDR2, per the germline V gene, are LGHNT and FRNRAP.